Detailed here is one T cell receptor beta chain. This record comes from a study of OX40 agonist ivuxolimab in advanced cancers. Background on the study: Earlier treatment with anti-PD-1, anti-PD-L1 or anti-CTLA-4 was permitted, and around 36% had received some. Three patients showed partial responses: one hepatocellular carcinoma and two cutaneous melanoma cases.

The protocol was immunoSEQ multiplex PCR, while the TCRdb copy is restricted to in-frame clones and leaves out a portion. The data hold around 95,000 clones, with around 91% observed a single time. The source is an adult with an advanced solid tumor such as melanoma, head and neck, liver or kidney cancer. The sample consisted of CD4+ or CD8+ T cells sorted from blood, taken in a trial of the OX40 agonist ivuxolimab.

The CDR3 DNA is TGCGCCAGCAGCCAAGTGGGGACCGGGGCCAACGTCCTGACTTTC. This encodes CASSQVGTGANVLTF. The genes are TRBV4-1 and TRBJ2-6; D tentatively reads TRBD1 or TRBD2 (5 bases each). This CDR3 comprises 15 residues. V lost 1 base and J 4 bases, leaving 8 bases between the germline ends. The germline gives CDR1 MGHRA, CDR2 YSYEKL.